This T cell receptor (beta chain) came from a study of T cell repertoires in cytomegalovirus infection. Turning to the study itself: Public signatures in TCR beta pointed to CMV infection and matching HLA type.

In TCRdb, the reads were re-called with MiXCR into one record per CDR3 protein. Of about 830,000 distinct CDR3 sequences listed, 32% are singletons. This clonotype has more than one count but fewer than ten. Its target is not known. This CDR3 has 17 amino acids. The germline V and J ends were trimmed by 1 base and 0 bases, with 10 bases remaining between them. The germline V gene has CDR1 LGHNA and CDR2 YSLEER. The sample was cultured CD8+ T cells from PBMCs, taken from culture after CMV antigen stimulation. V is TRBV4-3 and J is TRBJ1-6; D perhaps matches TRBD1 (5 bases). The sequence came from a human donor in good health (CMV status not recorded). Some clones in this sample may be carry-over from other donors' samples. The CDR3 region has the DNA TGCGCCAGCAGCCAAGGACAGTCGAGCTCCTATAATTCACCCCTCCACTTT. Protein product: CASSQGQSSSYNSPLHF.